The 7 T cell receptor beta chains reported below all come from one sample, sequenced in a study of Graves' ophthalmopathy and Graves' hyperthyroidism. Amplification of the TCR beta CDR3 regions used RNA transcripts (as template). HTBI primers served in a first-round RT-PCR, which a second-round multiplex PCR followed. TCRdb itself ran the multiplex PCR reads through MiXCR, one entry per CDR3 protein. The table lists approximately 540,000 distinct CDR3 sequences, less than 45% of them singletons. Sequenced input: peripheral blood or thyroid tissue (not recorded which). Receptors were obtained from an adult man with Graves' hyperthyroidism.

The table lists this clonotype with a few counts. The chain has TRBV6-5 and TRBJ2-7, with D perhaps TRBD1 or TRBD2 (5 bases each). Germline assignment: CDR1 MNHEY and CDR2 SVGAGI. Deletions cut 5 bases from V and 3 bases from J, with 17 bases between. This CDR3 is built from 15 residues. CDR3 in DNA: TGTGCCAGCAGTCCGGGACCCCCGAAGGGCTACGAGCAGTACTTC. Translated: CASSPGPPKGYEQYF.

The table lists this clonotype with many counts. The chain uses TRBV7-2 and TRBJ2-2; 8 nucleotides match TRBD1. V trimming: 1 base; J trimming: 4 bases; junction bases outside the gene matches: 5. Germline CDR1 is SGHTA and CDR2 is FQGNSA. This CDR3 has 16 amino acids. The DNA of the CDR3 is TGTGCCAGCAGCTTAGTGCAGGGGGCGGTCACCGGGGAGCTGTTTTTT. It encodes CASSLVQGAVTGELFF.

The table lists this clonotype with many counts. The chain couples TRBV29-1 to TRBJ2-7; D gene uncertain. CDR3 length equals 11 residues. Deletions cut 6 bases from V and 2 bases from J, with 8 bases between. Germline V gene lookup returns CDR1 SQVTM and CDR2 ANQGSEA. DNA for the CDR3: TGCAGCGTCGCCAGAACCTACGAGCAGTACTTC. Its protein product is CSVARTYEQYF.

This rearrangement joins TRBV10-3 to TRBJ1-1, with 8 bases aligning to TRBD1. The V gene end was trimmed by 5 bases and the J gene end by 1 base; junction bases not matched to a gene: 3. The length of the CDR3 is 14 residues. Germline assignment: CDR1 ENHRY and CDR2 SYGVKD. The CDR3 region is CAISSGTGNTEAFF. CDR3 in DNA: TGTGCCATCAGTAGCGGGACAGGGAACACTGAAGCTTTCTTT.

The CDR3 protein is CASSFDANTGDPQHF. DNA of the CDR3: TGTGCCAGCAGCTTCGATGCGAACACCGGGGATCCCCAGCATTTT. The gene calls are TRBV5-5 and TRBJ1-5; D gene uncertain. Trimming took off 2 bases at V and 10 bases at J, with 19 bases between the two ends. This CDR3 region has 15 residues. Germline-derived CDR1 and CDR2 are SGHKS and YYEKEE (reference sequence).

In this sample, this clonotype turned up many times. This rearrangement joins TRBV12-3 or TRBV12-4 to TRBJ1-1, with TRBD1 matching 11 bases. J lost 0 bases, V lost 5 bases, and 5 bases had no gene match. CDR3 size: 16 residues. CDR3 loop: CASSPGQGALNTEAFF. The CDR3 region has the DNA TGTGCCAGCAGTCCAGGACAGGGGGCGTTGAACACTGAAGCTTTCTTT.

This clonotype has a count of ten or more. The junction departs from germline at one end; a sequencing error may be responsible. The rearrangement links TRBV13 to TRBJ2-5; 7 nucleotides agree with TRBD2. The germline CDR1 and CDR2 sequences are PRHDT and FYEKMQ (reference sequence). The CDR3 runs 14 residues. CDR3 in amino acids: CASSLLTQSRDYPF. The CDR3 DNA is TGTGCCAGCAGCTTACTAACCCAATCACGGGACTACCCATTC.